This TCR beta chain appears in the sequencing data of a study of HIV-infected patients and healthy controls. This clonotype was observed a single time. Germline lookup yields CDR1 ENHRY and CDR2 SYGVKD. This CDR3 is built from 12 residues. J was trimmed by 9 bases and V by 4 bases; bases with no gene match: 2. TCRdb ran MiXCR on the 5' RACE reads and lists one entry per CDR3 protein. The profile shows almost 65,000 distinct CDR3 sequences, roughly a fifth of them singletons. The TCR originated in a human donor in good health. The sequencing sample was made of CD4+ T cells from blood. This sequence joins TRBV10-3 and TRBJ2-1; TRBD1 matches at 8 bases. Written as DNA, the CDR3 is TGTGCCATCAGTGGACAGGGGCTTGAGCAGTTCTTC. It encodes CAISGQGLEQFF.